The T cell receptor (beta chain) under discussion was sequenced for a study of human T cells and chemical hapten exposure. Overall study context: Scalp application of diphenylcyclopropenone was performed weekly in patients across the entire approximately 26-week study.

The time point: pre-sensitization, week 0. The treatment here: therapeutic diphenylcyclopropenone sensitization with weekly scalp DPC. TCRdb itself ran the RACE reads through MiXCR, one entry per CDR3 protein. The table lists around 300,000 distinct CDR3 sequences, approximately 7.5% of them singletons, with about 1.1% in the top ten. The sample in question was whole blood, obtained in connection with sensitization to the hapten diphenylcyclopropenone (DPC). This clonotype was obtained from a man between 18 and 35 years old with alopecia areata. Some clones in this sample may be carry-over from other donors' samples.

The CDR3 DNA reads TGCAGCGTTGAAGGGGCAGGGAGGACCGGCTACACCTTC. It codes for CSVEGAGRTGYTF. The chain employs TRBV29-1 and TRBJ1-2; the D gene is possibly TRBD1 (5 bases). The CDR3 covers 13 residues. The ends were cut back, 1 base at V and 8 bases at J, with 14 bases in the middle. Germline V lookup: CDR1 SQVTM, CDR2 ANQGSEA.